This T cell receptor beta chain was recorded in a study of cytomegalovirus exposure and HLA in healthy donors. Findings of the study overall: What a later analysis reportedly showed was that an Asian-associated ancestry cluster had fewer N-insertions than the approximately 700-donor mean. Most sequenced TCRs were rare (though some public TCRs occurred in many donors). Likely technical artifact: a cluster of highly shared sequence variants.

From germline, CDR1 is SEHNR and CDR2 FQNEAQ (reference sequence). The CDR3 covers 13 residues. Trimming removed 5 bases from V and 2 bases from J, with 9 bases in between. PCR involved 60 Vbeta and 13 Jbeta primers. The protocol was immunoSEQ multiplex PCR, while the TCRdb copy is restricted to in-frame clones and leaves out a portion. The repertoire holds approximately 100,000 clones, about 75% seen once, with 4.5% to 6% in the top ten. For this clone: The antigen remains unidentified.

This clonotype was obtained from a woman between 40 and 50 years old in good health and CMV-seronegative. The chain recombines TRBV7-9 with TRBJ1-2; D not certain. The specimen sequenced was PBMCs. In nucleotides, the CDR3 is TGTGCCAGCAGCCAAGGAGGGAACTATGGCTACACCTTC. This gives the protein CASSQGGNYGYTF. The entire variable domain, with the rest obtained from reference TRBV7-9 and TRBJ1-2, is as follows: DTGVSQNPRHKITKRGQNVTFRCDPISEHNRLYWYRQTLGQGPEFLTYFQNEAQLEKSRLLSDRFSAERPKGSFSTLEIQRTEQGDSAMYLCASSQGGNYGYTFGSGTRLTVV.